These T cell receptor beta chains were read from a single sample in a study of CD8 T cells in ankylosing spondylitis. TCRdb called the 5' RACE reads again in MiXCR, with one record for every CDR3 protein. The repertoire holds around 430,000 distinct CDR3 sequences, with 15% to 20% as singletons. The specimen sequenced was blood, either unsorted or a sorted T cell fraction (not recorded which). These receptors all come from a male donor with ankylosing spondylitis. CDR3s include the opening cysteine and the closing phenylalanine or tryptophan. D genes are given only for firm matches. Clone size is stated in some rows and not others, as once, few, many or a class when expanded.

clone_size	d_call	v_call	cdr3_length	j_call	cdr3_nt	cdr3_aa
few	NA	TRBV20-1	13	TRBJ2-7	TGCAGTGCTAGAACACCTAGCTCCTACGAGCAGTACTTC	CSARTPSSYEQYF
few	NA	TRBV5-1	14	TRBJ1-2	TGCGCCAGCAGCTTGGTCCCAGAATCTTATGGCTACACCTTC	CASSLVPESYGYTF
few	TRBD2	TRBV6-1	12	TRBJ2-1	TGTGCCAGCAGTGAAGGACTAGCAGAGCAGTTCTTC	CASSEGLAEQFF
NA	TRBD1	TRBV6-1	16	TRBJ2-1	TGTGCCAGCAGTGCCCCCGGGACAGGGGTGGGCAATGAGCAGTTCTTC	CASSAPGTGVGNEQFF
few	TRBD1	TRBV11-1	16	TRBJ1-6	TGTGCCAGCAGCGGTGACAGGGGCCGGAATAATTCACCCCTCCACTTT	CASSGDRGRNNSPLHF
many	TRBD2	TRBV20-1	17	TRBJ2-3	TGCAGTGCTAGTTGGAGGGGGAGCGGGGGGAGCACAGATACGCAGTATTTT	CSASWRGSGGSTDTQYF
NA	NA	TRBV11-1	16	TRBJ2-3	TGTGCCAGCAGCACCCCGACCAGGCGGGGTGGAGATACGCAGTATTTT	CASSTPTRRGGDTQYF
many	TRBD2	TRBV5-1	15	TRBJ2-7	TGCGCCAGCAGCTCTAGCGGGAGGGCCCTAGAGGAGCAGTACTTC	CASSSSGRALEEQYF
few	NA	TRBV6-1	16	TRBJ1-5	TGTGCCAGCAGACCCAGGGACACTTATAGCAATCAGCCCCAGCATTTT	CASRPRDTYSNQPQHF
NA	TRBD2	TRBV28	17	TRBJ2-1	TGTGCCAACCCGACTAGCGGCCCGCGTGTTTCGGGCAATGAGCAGTTCTTC	CANPTSGPRVSGNEQFF
NA	TRBD2	TRBV5-4	17	TRBJ2-7	TGTGCCAGCAGCAAGGGGACTAGCGGGAGGTGGGCCTACGAGCAGTACTTC	CASSKGTSGRWAYEQYF
few	NA	TRBV3-1	15	TRBJ2-7	TGTGCCAGCAGCCAAGGTGACTGGAAAGGCTACGAGCAGTACTTC	CASSQGDWKGYEQYF
few	NA	TRBV20-1	14	TRBJ1-2	TGCAGTGCTCCGCCTTCTGGCCAGAGCTATGGCTACACCTTC	CSAPPSGQSYGYTF
NA	TRBD2	TRBV7-2	17	TRBJ2-3	TGTGCCAGCAGCTTAGTACTAGCGGGCATTGGGACAGATACGCAGTATTTT	CASSLVLAGIGTDTQYF
NA	TRBD2	TRBV20-1	13	TRBJ2-7	TGCAGTGCTCCGGGACTAGCGGGTTACGAGCAGTACTTC	CSAPGLAGYEQYF